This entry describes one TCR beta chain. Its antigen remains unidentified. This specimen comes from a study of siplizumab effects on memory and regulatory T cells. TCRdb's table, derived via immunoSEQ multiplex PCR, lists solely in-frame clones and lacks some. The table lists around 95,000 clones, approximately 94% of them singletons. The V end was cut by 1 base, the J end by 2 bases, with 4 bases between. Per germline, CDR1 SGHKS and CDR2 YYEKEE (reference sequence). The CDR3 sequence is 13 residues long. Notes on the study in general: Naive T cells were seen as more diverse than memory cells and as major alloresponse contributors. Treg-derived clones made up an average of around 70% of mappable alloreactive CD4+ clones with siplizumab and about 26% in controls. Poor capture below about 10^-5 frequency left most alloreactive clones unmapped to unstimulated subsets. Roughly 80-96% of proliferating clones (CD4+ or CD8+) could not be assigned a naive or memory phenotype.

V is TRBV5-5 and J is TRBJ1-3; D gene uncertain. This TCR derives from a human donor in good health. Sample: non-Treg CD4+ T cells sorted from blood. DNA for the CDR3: TGTGCCAGCAGCTTGAGAACTGGAAACACCATATATTTT. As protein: CASSLRTGNTIYF. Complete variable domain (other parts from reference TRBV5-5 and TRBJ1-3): DAGVTQSPTHLIKTRGQQVTLRCSPISGHKSVSWYQQVLGQGPQFIFQYYEKEERGRGNFPDRFSARQFPNYSSELNVNALLLGDSALYLCASSLRTGNTIYFGEGSWLTVV.